The T cell receptor (beta chain) described here comes from a study of OX40 agonist ivuxolimab in advanced cancers. Across the study: The study gave patients intravenous ivuxolimab at 0.01 to 10 mg/kg every 2 weeks. The dose-escalation group included hepatocellular carcinoma, melanoma, renal cell carcinoma and head and neck cancer.

Study findings and constraints: Expanded clones were, on average, more numerous in CD8+ T cells than in CD4+. Antigens targeted by the expanded peripheral T cells were not determined.

Produced via immunoSEQ multiplex PCR; TCRdb's table is partial and in-frame only. The sample records roughly 6,800 clones, around 78% being singletons. The germline V and J ends were trimmed by 6 bases and 7 bases, with 12 bases remaining between them. CDR3 length: 11 residues. The germline CDR1 and CDR2 sequences are SQVTM and ANQGSEA. The sample holds a few counts of this clone. Its matching antigen is unknown. This TCR derives from an adult with an advanced solid tumor such as melanoma, head and neck, liver or kidney cancer. V gene TRBV29-1 combines with J gene TRBJ1-1; no clear D gene. The sequences come from CD4+ or CD8+ T cells sorted from blood, collected in a trial of the OX40 agonist ivuxolimab. CDR3 nucleotides: TGCAGCGTCCCCGGACCGGTTGAAGCTTTCTTT. This codes for CSVPGPVEAFF.